The text below deals with one TCR beta chain. This clone was seen ten or more times. The antigen it recognizes is unknown. It has no much larger one-base neighbor in the sample; base qualities were not kept. The method behind the library was PCR. Sequencing was performed on an Illumina HiSeq 4000. The TCR beta-chain CDR3 region of each patient was profiled by high-throughput sequencing. The study's own analysis went as follows. Drawing on CDR3 differences between clinicopathological groups, the researchers built a classifier meant to tell apart patients with distant-metastatic papillary thyroid cancer. The Shannon index was used to assess repertoire diversity, and the Morisita-Horn index was used to assess tumor-blood repertoire similarity. The public reads were reprocessed in TCRdb via fastp at Q25 and MiXCR, keeping in-frame beta chains. Here the V and J calls rest on TCRdb's processing, not on the authors' analysis. This sample lists 20,000 to 25,000 clones; around 11% were detected once. Approximately 8% of the sample goes to the ten largest clones.

The entry originates in a study of metastatic and nonmetastatic thyroid tumors (dated by TCRdb to the early 2020s). Study-wide context: Repertoires from peripheral blood and from tumor or nodule tissue samples of malignant and benign thyroid patients were compared. The study at large found these results: In both blood and tumor samples, malignant tumors were reported to have significantly higher TCR beta diversity than benign nodules.

No patient had received any treatment before thyroid surgery. Using T-cell receptor beta sequencing, the researchers looked back retrospectively at clinical samples from patients, gathered between about 2011 and 2018. CDR1 and CDR2 were assigned from the germline V gene as MDHEN and SYDVKM. The CDR3 runs 15 amino acids, cysteine and phenylalanine included. The entry retains the CDR3 DNA only, 45 bases that are in frame from base 1. Relative to germline, V is missing 1 base and J is missing 8 bases, with 7 bases of the junction outside any gene match. The rearrangement joined TRBV28 to TRBJ2-1, with TRBD2 matching 8 junction bases. Sample: blood. The receptor was isolated from a female donor with papillary thyroid cancer or a benign thyroid nodule (not recorded which). Some clones in this sample may be carry-over from other donors' samples. The CDR3 protein is CASSLSGGGVHEQFF. In nucleotides, the sequence is TGTGCCAGCAGTTTATCGGGGGGGGGGGTCCATGAGCAGTTCTTC.